A selection of T cell receptor beta chains follows, all from one sample in a study of blood T cell repertoires in COVID-19. Clones were read by immunoSEQ multiplex PCR, and TCRdb kept only the in-frame ones, dropping some. The data hold hundreds of thousands of clones, with less than 90% observed a single time. The material sequenced was PBMCs or T cells enriched from blood (not recorded which). The receptors originated from a woman aged 60-75 years who had recovered from COVID-19. The CDR3 runs from the conserved cysteine through the conserved F or W. Fields, in order: J gene, clone size, V gene, D gene, CDR3 length, CDR3 protein, CDR3 DNA. A D gene is named only where the DNA matches it firmly. A clone size is listed for some rows: how often the clone was seen (once, few, many), or a class if it is expanded.

>TRBJ2-4|NA|TRBV2|NA|16
CASSEMGGLAKNIQYF
TGTGCCAGCAGTGAAATGGGGGGGCTAGCCAAAAACATTCAGTACTTC
>TRBJ1-4|NA|TRBV11-2|NA|15
CASSFGRALHEKLFF
TGTGCCAGCAGCTTCGGGCGGGCCTTACATGAAAAACTGTTTTTT
>TRBJ2-1|NA|TRBV19|TRBD2|16
CASTPFGTTGADGQFF
TGTGCCAGTACCCCCTTCGGGACTACGGGCGCAGATGGGCAGTTCTTC
>TRBJ1-2|few|TRBV2|TRBD1|14
CASSGDRSNYGYTF
TGTGCCAGCAGTGGGGACAGGAGTAACTATGGCTACACCTTC
>TRBJ1-4|NA|TRBV9|TRBD1|15
CASSAQDRRGEKLFF
TGTGCCAGCAGCGCCCAGGACAGGCGGGGTGAAAAACTGTTTTTT
>TRBJ2-5|NA|TRBV9|TRBD2|15
CASSVLSGGQETQYF
TGTGCCAGCAGCGTCCTGTCGGGGGGGCAAGAGACCCAGTACTTC
>TRBJ2-3|NA|TRBV7-2|NA|16
CASSLVATLSTDTQYF
TGTGCCAGCAGCTTAGTAGCGACCCTGAGCACAGATACGCAGTATTTT
>TRBJ2-4|NA|TRBV6-5|TRBD2|13
CASMVGAGDIQYF
TGTGCCAGCATGGTAGGGGCGGGGGACATTCAGTACTTC
>TRBJ2-2|NA|TRBV23-1|NA|22
CASSRGTSRPRGYPHGTGELFF
TGCGCCAGCAGTCGGGGAACCTCACGCCCAAGGGGATACCCCCATGGGACCGGGGAGCTGTTTTTT
>TRBJ2-5|NA|TRBV5-1|NA|15
CASSLVAQGRETQYF
TGCGCCAGCAGCTTGGTGGCACAGGGGAGGGAGACCCAGTACTTC
>TRBJ2-7|few|TRBV30|NA|13
CAWSMGSHYEQYF
TGTGCCTGGAGTATGGGCTCCCACTACGAGCAGTACTTC
>TRBJ1-1|NA|TRBV2|TRBD1|16
CASSARGGGQGTEAFF
TGTGCCAGCAGCGCGAGGGGTGGGGGACAGGGTACTGAAGCTTTCTTT
>TRBJ2-3|NA|TRBV4-1|NA|16
CASSQDIFQGRDTQYF
TGCGCCAGCAGCCAAGATATCTTCCAGGGAAGAGATACGCAGTATTTT
>TRBJ1-3|NA|TRBV6-8|NA|16
CASSYWAVISGNTIYF
TGTGCCAGCAGTTACTGGGCCGTTATCTCTGGAAACACCATATATTTT
>TRBJ1-4|NA|TRBV11-3|NA|11
CASSIEEKLFF
TGTGCCAGCAGCATCGAGGAAAAACTGTTTTTT
>TRBJ2-2|NA|TRBV5-1|NA|14
CASSFRADTGELFF
TGCGCCAGCAGCTTCAGGGCGGACACCGGGGAGCTGTTTTTT
>TRBJ1-3|few|TRBV5-6|NA|14
CASNMQGTGNTIYF
TGTGCCAGCAACATGCAGGGGACCGGAAACACCATATATTTT
>TRBJ2-3|NA|TRBV10-3|TRBD2|17
CATHARISGGATHTQYF
TGTGCCACCCACGCGAGAATAAGCGGGGGGGCTACACATACGCAGTATTTT
>TRBJ2-7|few|TRBV2|NA|13
CASSDRRSYEQYF
TGTGCCAGCAGTGACAGGAGGTCCTACGAGCAGTACTTC
>TRBJ1-4|NA|TRBV14|NA|17
CASSQEVDRRSNEKLFF
TGTGCCAGCAGCCAAGAAGTCGACAGGAGGAGTAATGAAAAACTGTTTTTT
>TRBJ2-5|NA|TRBV6-2/TRBV6-3|TRBD1|16
CASSYAATGGRETQYF
TGTGCCAGCAGTTACGCAGCCACAGGGGGCCGAGAGACCCAGTACTTC
>TRBJ1-5|NA|TRBV24-1|NA|14
CATSPQGSNQPQHF
TGTGCCACCTCCCCACAGGGTAGCAATCAGCCCCAGCATTTT
>TRBJ1-2|NA|TRBV2|NA|15
CASSGGVRGGSGYTF
TGTGCCAGCAGTGGTGGGGTCCGGGGCGGGAGTGGCTACACCTTC
>TRBJ2-2|NA|TRBV3-1/TRBV3-2|TRBD2|14
CASSRGEGTGELFF
TGTGCCAGCAGCCGGGGGGAGGGCACCGGGGAGCTGTTTTTT
>TRBJ2-3|NA|TRBV7-6|NA|14
CASSLVLRTDTQYF
TGTGCCAGCAGCTTAGTACTTCGCACAGATACGCAGTATTTT
>TRBJ2-1|NA|TRBV28|NA|15
CASWAFKGSYNEQFF
TGTGCCAGCTGGGCCTTTAAGGGGTCCTACAATGAGCAGTTCTTC
>TRBJ2-5|NA|TRBV5-4|TRBD2|13
CASSLPGGETQYF
TGTGCCAGCAGCCTCCCCGGGGGGGAGACCCAGTACTTC
>TRBJ1-4|once|TRBV3-1/TRBV3-2|TRBD1|17
CASSRSPMRGLNEKLFF
TGTGCCAGCAGCCGCTCACCCATGAGGGGGCTGAATGAAAAACTGTTTTTT
>TRBJ2-5|few|TRBV18|TRBD1|15
CASSPAGTGIETQYF
TGTGCCAGCTCACCGGCCGGGACAGGGATTGAGACCCAGTACTTC
>TRBJ2-5|NA|TRBV29-1|TRBD2|14
CSTGGGGGQETQYF
TGCAGCACCGGAGGCGGGGGGGGGCAAGAGACCCAGTACTTC
>TRBJ2-5|NA|TRBV6-5|TRBD1|13
CASSQGAGRTQYF
TGTGCCAGCAGTCAGGGGGCCGGAAGGACCCAGTACTTC
>TRBJ1-1|NA|TRBV13|NA|13
CASSFNRYTEAFF
TGTGCCAGCAGCTTTAACAGGTACACTGAAGCTTTCTTT
>TRBJ1-1|NA|TRBV24-1|NA|10
CATSAPSAFF
TGTGCCACCAGTGCCCCCTCAGCTTTCTTT
>TRBJ1-6|NA|TRBV11-2|TRBD1|15
CASSSLQGVDSPLHF
TGTGCCAGCAGCTCTCTCCAGGGGGTTGATTCACCCCTCCACTTT
>TRBJ1-1|NA|TRBV11-2|TRBD1|16
CASSFRTGAVDTEAFF
TGTGCCAGCAGCTTCCGGACAGGGGCAGTAGACACTGAAGCTTTCTTT
>TRBJ2-2|NA|TRBV13|NA|14
CASRVYANTGELFF
TGTGCCAGCAGAGTCTACGCGAACACCGGGGAGCTGTTTTTT
>TRBJ2-7|NA|TRBV5-1|TRBD1|14
CASSLAGQVYEQYF
TGCGCCAGCAGCTTGGCCGGACAGGTCTACGAGCAGTACTTC
>TRBJ1-2|NA|TRBV5-5|NA|15
CASTFYDRENYGYTF
TGTGCCAGCACCTTTTACGACAGAGAAAACTATGGCTACACCTTC
>TRBJ1-4|NA|TRBV7-8|NA|14
CASSLGTVNEKLFF
TGTGCCAGCAGCTTAGGGACAGTGAATGAAAAACTGTTTTTT
>TRBJ1-1|NA|TRBV5-1|NA|14
CASSRNRQNTEAFF
TGCGCCAGCAGCCGGAACAGGCAGAACACTGAAGCTTTCTTT
>TRBJ2-4|NA|TRBV7-9|TRBD2|13
CASSLLAGNIQYF
TGTGCCAGCAGCTTGTTAGCGGGTAACATTCAGTACTTC
>TRBJ2-4|NA|TRBV6-5|NA|15
CASSAADSNMNIQYF
TGTGCCAGCAGCGCCGCGGACAGTAATATGAACATTCAGTACTTC
>TRBJ1-1|NA|TRBV7-2|TRBD1|16
CASSPGQGEYTLEAFF
TGTGCCAGCAGCCCGGGACAGGGGGAATACACACTTGAAGCTTTCTTT
>TRBJ1-1|NA|TRBV5-8|TRBD1|15
CASSPGTGADTEAFF
TGTGCCAGCAGCCCGGGGACAGGGGCGGACACTGAAGCTTTCTTT